One TCR beta chain is described in this entry. The germline V gene encodes CDR1 LGHDT and CDR2 YNNKEL (reference sequence). Trimming pared 1 base from V and 10 bases from J, leaving 11 bases between. The CDR3 covers 13 residues. The data stem from a study of blood T cell repertoires in COVID-19. The method was immunoSEQ multiplex PCR; TCRdb's version includes in-frame clones alone and lacks a portion of them. The table records over 100,000 clones, over 80% of them present only once. The source is a woman aged 70-85 years with acute or convalescent COVID-19. The material sequenced was peripheral blood. V and J are TRBV3-1 (or the pseudogene TRBV3-2) and TRBJ2-1; maybe TRBD2 (6 bases). In DNA form, the CDR3 reads TGTGCCAGCAGCCAAGCTCTCGGAGGGGAGCAGTTCTTC. It translates to CASSQALGGEQFF.